This entry describes one T cell receptor (beta chain). The sample belongs to a study of T cells expressing NK-cell markers. Reprocessing the 5' RACE reads, TCRdb reports a single entry for every CDR3 protein and omits DNA. The sample yields approximately 550,000 distinct CDR3 sequences, of which the top ten take up 3% to 4.5%. The CDR3 loop spans 15 amino acids. Per germline, CDR1 SGHRS and CDR2 YFSETQ. The gene calls are TRBV5-1 and TRBJ2-3; no DNA is available, so the TRBD1 call from TCRdb remains unchecked. The material sequenced was blood T cells: a sorted CD56 or NKG2C T cell subset, CD4+ or CD8+ T cells, or bulk PBMC T cells (not recorded which). This TCR was recovered from a young man in good health. The CDR3 reads CASSFPGQATDTQYF.